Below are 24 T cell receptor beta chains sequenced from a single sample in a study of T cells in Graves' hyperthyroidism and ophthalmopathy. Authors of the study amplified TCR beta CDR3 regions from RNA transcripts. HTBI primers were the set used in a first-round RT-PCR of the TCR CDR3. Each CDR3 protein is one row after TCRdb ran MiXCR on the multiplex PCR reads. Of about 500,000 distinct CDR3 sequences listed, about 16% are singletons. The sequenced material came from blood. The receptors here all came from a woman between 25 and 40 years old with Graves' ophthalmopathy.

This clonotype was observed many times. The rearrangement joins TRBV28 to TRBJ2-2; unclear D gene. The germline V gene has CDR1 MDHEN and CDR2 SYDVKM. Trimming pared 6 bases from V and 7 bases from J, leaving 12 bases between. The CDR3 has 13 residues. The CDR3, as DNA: TGTGCCAGCAGGTCCAATGTGGTCGGGGAGCTGTTTTTT. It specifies CASRSNVVGELFF.

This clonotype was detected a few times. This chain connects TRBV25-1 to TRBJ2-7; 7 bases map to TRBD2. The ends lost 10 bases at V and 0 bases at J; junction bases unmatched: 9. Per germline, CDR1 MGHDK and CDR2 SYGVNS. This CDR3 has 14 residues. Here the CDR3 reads CATQLARSSYEQYF. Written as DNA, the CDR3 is TGTGCCACCCAACTAGCGAGAAGCTCCTACGAGCAGTACTTC.

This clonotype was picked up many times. CDR3 residues: CATSRDRQVGDSPLHF. The CDR3 region has the DNA TGTGCCACCAGCAGAGACCGACAGGTGGGAGATTCACCCCTCCACTTT. The V gene is TRBV15, the J gene TRBJ1-6, with D perhaps TRBD1 (6 bases). This CDR3 has 16 residues. V was trimmed by 0 bases and J by 8 bases, leaving 14 bases between them. Germline V gives CDR1 LNHNV, CDR2 YYDKDF (reference sequence). The whole variable domain, filled in from reference TRBV15 and TRBJ1-6, reads DAMVIQNPRYQVTQFGKPVTLSCSQTLNHNVMYWYQQKSSQAPKLLFHYYDKDFNNEADTPDNFQSRRPNTSFCFLDIRSPGLGDTAMYLCATSRDRQVGDSPLHFGNGTRLTVT.

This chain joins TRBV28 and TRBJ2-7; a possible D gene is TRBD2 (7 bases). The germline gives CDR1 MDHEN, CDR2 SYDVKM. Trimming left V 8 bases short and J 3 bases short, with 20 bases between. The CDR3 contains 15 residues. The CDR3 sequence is CASRDKAGQIYEQYF. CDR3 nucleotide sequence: TGTGCCAGCCGAGATAAAGCGGGACAAATCTACGAGCAGTACTTC.

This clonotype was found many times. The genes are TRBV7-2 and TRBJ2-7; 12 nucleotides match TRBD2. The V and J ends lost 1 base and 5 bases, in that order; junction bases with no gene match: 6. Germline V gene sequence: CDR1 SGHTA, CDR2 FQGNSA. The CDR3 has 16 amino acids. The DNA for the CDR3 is TGTGCCAGCAGCTTAGGACTAGCGGGAGTGGGCCACGAGCAGTACTTC. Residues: CASSLGLAGVGHEQYF.

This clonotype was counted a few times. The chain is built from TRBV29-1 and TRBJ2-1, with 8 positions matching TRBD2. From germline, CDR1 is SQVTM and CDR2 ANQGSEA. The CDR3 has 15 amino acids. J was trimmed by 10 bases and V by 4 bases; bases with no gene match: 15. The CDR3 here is CSVALNGNSGIEQFF. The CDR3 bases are TGCAGCGTTGCCCTTAACGGTAATAGCGGGATAGAGCAGTTCTTC.

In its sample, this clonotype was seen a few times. As DNA, the CDR3 is TGTGCCAGCAGTGAATTTCAGCGGGAAGGGCCCCAGCATTTT. Translation: CASSEFQREGPQHF. The genes are TRBV25-1 and TRBJ1-5; no clear D. V lost 1 base, J lost 9 bases, and 13 bases lay in between. The CDR3 consists of 14 residues. CDR1 MGHDK and CDR2 SYGVNS come from the germline V gene.

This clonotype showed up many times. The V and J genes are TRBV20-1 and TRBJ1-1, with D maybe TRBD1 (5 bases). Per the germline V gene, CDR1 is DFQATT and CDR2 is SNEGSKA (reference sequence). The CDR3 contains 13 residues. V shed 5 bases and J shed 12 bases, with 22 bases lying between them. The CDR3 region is CSAPFPPGGATFF. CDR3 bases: TGCAGTGCTCCTTTCCCGCCGGGGGGAGCAACTTTCTTT.

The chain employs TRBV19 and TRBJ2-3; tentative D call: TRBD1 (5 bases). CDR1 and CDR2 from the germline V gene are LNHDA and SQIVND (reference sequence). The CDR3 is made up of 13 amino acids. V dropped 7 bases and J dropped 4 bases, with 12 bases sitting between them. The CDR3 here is CASNHQGSDTQYF. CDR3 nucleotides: TGTGCCAGTAACCATCAGGGTTCAGATACGCAGTATTTT.

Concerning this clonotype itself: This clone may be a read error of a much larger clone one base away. Here the CDR3 DNA reads TGTGCCAGCTCACCAATGACAGGGTCCGGGGAGCTGTCTTTT. It specifies CASSPMTGSGELSF. This chain connects TRBV6-1 to TRBJ2-2, with 7 bases lining up with TRBD1. The CDR3 runs to 14 residues. Germline CDR1 is MNHNS and CDR2 is SASEGT.

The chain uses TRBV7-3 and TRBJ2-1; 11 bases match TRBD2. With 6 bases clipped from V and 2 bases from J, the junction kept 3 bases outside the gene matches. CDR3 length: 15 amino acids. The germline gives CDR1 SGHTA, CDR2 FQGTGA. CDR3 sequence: CASSHSGRAYNEQFF. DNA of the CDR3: TGTGCCAGCAGTCATAGCGGGAGGGCCTACAATGAGCAGTTCTTC.

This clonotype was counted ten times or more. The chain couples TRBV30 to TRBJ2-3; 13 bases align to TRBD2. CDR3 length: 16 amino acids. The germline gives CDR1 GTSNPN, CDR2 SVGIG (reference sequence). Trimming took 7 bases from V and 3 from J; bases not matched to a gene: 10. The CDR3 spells CAYLTSGRPLTDTQYF. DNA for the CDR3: TGTGCCTACTTGACTAGCGGGAGGCCTCTTACAGATACGCAGTATTTT.

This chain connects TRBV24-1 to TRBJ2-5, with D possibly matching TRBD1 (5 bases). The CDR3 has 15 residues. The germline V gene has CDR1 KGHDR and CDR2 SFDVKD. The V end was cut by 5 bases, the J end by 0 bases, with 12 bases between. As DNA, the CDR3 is TGTGCCACCAGTGGGAATGGGGCGAACCAAGAGACCCAGTACTTC. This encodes CATSGNGANQETQYF.

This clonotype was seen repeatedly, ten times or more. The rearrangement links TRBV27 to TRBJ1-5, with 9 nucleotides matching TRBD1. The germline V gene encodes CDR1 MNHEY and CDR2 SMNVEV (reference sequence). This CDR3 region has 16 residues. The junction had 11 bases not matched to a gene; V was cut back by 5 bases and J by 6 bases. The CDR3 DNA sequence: TGTGCCAGCAGTATGGGGACAGGGCTGCGGGGTCAGCCCCAGCATTTT. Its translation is CASSMGTGLRGQPQHF.

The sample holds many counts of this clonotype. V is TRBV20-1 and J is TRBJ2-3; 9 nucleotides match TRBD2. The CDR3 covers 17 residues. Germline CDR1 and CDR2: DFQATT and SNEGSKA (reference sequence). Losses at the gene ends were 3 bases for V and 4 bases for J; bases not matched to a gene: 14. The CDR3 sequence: CSARSSTPGLAPDTQYF. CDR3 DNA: TGCAGTGCTAGGAGCTCAACACCGGGACTAGCCCCAGATACGCAGTATTTT.

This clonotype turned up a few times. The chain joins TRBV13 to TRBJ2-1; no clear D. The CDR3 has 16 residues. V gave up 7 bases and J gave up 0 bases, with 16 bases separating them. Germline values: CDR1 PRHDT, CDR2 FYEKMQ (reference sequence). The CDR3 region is CASIARLAISYNEQFF. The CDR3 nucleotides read TGTGCCAGCATCGCTCGACTGGCAATCTCCTACAATGAGCAGTTCTTC.

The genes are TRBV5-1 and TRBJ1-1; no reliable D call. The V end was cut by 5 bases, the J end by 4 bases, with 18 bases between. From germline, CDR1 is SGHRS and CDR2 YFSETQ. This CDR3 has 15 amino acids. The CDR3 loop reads CASRRSGAGGTEAFF. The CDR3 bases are TGCGCCAGCAGACGATCCGGCGCGGGTGGCACTGAAGCTTTCTTT.

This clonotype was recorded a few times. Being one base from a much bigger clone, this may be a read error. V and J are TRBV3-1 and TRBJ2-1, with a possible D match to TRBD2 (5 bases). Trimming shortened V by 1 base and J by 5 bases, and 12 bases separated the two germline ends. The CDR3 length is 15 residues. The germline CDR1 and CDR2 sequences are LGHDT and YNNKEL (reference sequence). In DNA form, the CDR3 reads TGTGCCAGCAGCCAAGGAAGTTCAGCGGACAATGAGCAGTTCTTC. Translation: CASSQGSSADNEQFF.

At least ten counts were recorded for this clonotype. DNA of the CDR3: TGTGCCAGCAGGTTATGGGAAGCCAAAAACATTCAGTACTTC. Its protein is CASRLWEAKNIQYF. V gene TRBV11-2 combines with J gene TRBJ2-4; D not certain. Germline V gives CDR1 SGHAT, CDR2 FQNNGV. This CDR3 is 14 amino acids long. V shed 6 bases and J shed 0 bases, with 9 bases lying between them.

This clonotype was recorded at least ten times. CDR3 coding DNA: TGTGCCAGCTCGAAAGACAGGGACTACGAGCAGTACTTC. Translated, it gives CASSKDRDYEQYF. The V gene is TRBV18, the J gene TRBJ2-7, with 7 bases lining up with TRBD1. The CDR3 has 13 residues. Germline CDR1 is KGHSH and CDR2 is LQKENI. The ends lost 6 bases at V and 3 bases at J; junction bases unmatched: 5. Full variable domain (rest looked up from reference TRBV18 and TRBJ2-7): NAGVMQNPRHLVRRRGQEARLRCSPMKGHSHVYWYRQLPEEGLKFMVYLQKENIIDESGMPKERFSAEFPKEGPSILRIQQVVRGDSAAYFCASSKDRDYEQYFGPGTRLTVT.

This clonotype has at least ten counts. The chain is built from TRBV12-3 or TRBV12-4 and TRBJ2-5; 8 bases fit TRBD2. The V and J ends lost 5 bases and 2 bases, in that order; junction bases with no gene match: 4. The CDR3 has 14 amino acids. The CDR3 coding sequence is TGTGCCAGCAGTCCCGGGACTAGACAAGAGACCCAGTACTTC. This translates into CASSPGTRQETQYF.

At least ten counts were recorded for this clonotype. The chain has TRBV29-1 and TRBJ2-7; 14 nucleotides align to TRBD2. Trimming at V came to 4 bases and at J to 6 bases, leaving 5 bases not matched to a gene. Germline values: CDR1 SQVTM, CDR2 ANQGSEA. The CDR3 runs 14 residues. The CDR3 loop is CSVAGLAGVVEQYF. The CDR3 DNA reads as TGCAGCGTTGCGGGACTAGCGGGAGTGGTCGAGCAGTACTTC.

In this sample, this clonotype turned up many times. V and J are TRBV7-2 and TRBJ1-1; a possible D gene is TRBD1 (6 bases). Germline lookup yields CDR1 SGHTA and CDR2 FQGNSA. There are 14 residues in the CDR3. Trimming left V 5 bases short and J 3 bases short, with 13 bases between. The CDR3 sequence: CASSVRGWDTEAFF. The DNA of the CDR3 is TGTGCCAGCAGCGTCAGGGGATGGGACACTGAAGCTTTCTTT.

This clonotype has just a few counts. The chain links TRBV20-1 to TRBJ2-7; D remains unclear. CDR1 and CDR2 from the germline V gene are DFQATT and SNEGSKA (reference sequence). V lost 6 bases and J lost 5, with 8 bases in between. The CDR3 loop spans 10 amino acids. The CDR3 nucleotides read TGCAGTGCCTTTAGAAACGAGCAGTACTTC. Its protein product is CSAFRNEQYF.